The 25 T cell receptor beta chains below were found in one sample sequenced in a study of T cells in Graves' hyperthyroidism and ophthalmopathy. The investigators amplified TCR beta CDR3 regions from RNA transcripts. First-round RT-PCR of the TCR CDR3 relied on the HTBI primer set. TCRdb used MiXCR to reprocess the multiplex PCR reads, holding one entry per CDR3 protein. The sample carries about 460,000 distinct CDR3 sequences, around a fifth recorded once. The sequenced sample consisted of blood. These receptor sequences come from a woman in her seventies with Graves' ophthalmopathy.

The J gene is TRBJ1-2, the V gene TRBV29-1; 9 nucleotides align to TRBD1. The CDR3 has 15 residues. Germline assignment: CDR1 SQVTM and CDR2 ANQGSEA. Trimming at V came to 0 bases and at J to 7 bases, leaving 9 bases not matched to a gene. The CDR3 DNA is TGCAGCGTTGAAGATCCGCAGACAGGGGGAAGTGGCTACACCTTC. Its translation is CSVEDPQTGGSGYTF. Full variable domain (rest looked up from reference TRBV29-1 and TRBJ1-2): SAVISQKPSRDICQRGTSLTIQCQVDSQVTMMFWYRQQPGQSLTLIATANQGSEATYESGFVIDKFPISRPNLTFSTLTVSNMSPEDSSIYLCSVEDPQTGGSGYTFGSGTRLTVV.

This clonotype has just one count. A much larger clonotype is one base distant, so this may be a read error. The V and J genes are TRBV18 and TRBJ1-1, with D possibly being TRBD1 (5 bases). The germline CDR1 and CDR2 sequences are KGHSH and LQKENI. Trimming took off 6 bases at V and 6 bases at J, with 17 bases between the two ends. The CDR3 sequence is 14 residues long. The DNA of the CDR3 is TGTGCCAGCTCCCCGGGCCGAGGGGACGCTGAAGCTTTCTTT. Its translation is CASSPGRGDAEAFF.

V is TRBV5-1 and J is TRBJ2-4; either TRBD1 or TRBD2 may supply D (6 bases each). CDR3 length: 17 residues. The V and J ends lost 0 bases and 6 bases respectively, with 19 bases between them. From germline, CDR1 is SGHRS and CDR2 YFSETQ. The CDR3 sequence: CASSLAPGAGIGNIQYF. CDR3 in DNA: TGCGCCAGCAGCTTGGCCCCGGGGGCGGGGATCGGAAACATTCAGTACTTC. Supplemented by reference TRBV5-1 and TRBJ2-4, the full variable domain reads KAGVTQTPRYLIKTRGQQVTLSCSPISGHRSVSWYQQTPGQGLQFLFEYFSETQRNKGNFPGRFSGRQFSNSRSEMNVSTLELGDSALYLCASSLAPGAGIGNIQYFGAGTRLSVL.

This clonotype has ten or more counts. CDR3 sequence: CASSALAANNEQFF. CDR3 nucleotides: TGTGCCAGCAGTGCCTTGGCGGCTAACAATGAGCAGTTCTTC. The chain joins TRBV2 to TRBJ2-1; D gene ambiguous. Trimming took off 4 bases at V and 5 bases at J, with 12 bases between the two ends. The CDR3 is 14 amino acids. Germline values: CDR1 SNHLY, CDR2 FYNNEI. The entire variable domain, with the rest obtained from reference TRBV2 and TRBJ2-1, is as follows: EPEVTQTPSHQVTQMGQEVILRCVPISNHLYFYWYRQILGQKVEFLVSFYNNEISEKSEIFDDQFSVERPDGSNFTLKIRSTKLEDSAMYFCASSALAANNEQFFGPGTRLTVL.

In its sample, this clonotype was seen a few times. This chain connects TRBV6-2 or TRBV6-3 to TRBJ2-4; TRBD1 agrees at 10 bases. The length of the CDR3 is 14 residues. Unmatched junction bases numbered 4, after V lost 8 bases and J lost 3 bases. Germline V gives CDR1 MNHEY, CDR2 SVGEGT. This CDR3 reads CASRQGADKNIQYF. The CDR3 DNA reads as TGTGCCAGCCGACAGGGGGCGGACAAAAACATTCAGTACTTC.

This clonotype was seen ten or more times. V and J are TRBV2 and TRBJ1-1; D is perhaps TRBD1 (5 bases). The CDR3 is 14 residues long. Trimming stripped 2 bases from V and 3 bases from J, with 10 bases between. The V gene's germline CDR1 is SNHLY and CDR2 FYNNEI. CDR3 sequence reads: CASSELGTDTEAFF. In DNA form, the CDR3 reads TGTGCCAGCAGTGAATTGGGGACCGACACTGAAGCTTTCTTT.

This chain connects TRBV5-5 to TRBJ2-2, with 9 bases matching TRBD1. Germline-derived CDR1 and CDR2 are SGHKS and YYEKEE (reference sequence). V was clipped by 4 bases and J by 1 base; unmatched bases: 11. The CDR3 consists of 18 residues. CDR3 residues: CASSLQGGDRVNTGELFF. The CDR3 DNA reads TGTGCCAGCAGCCTCCAAGGTGGGGACAGGGTGAACACCGGGGAGCTGTTTTTT.

The J gene is TRBJ2-7, the V gene TRBV20-1, with 7 nucleotides matching TRBD2. Losses at the gene ends were 2 bases for V and 2 bases for J; bases not matched to a gene: 6. Germline V gives CDR1 DFQATT, CDR2 SNEGSKA (reference sequence). CDR3 length equals 14 residues. The CDR3 region has the DNA TGCAGTGCTAGACGTTTGGGGGGGGCCTACGAGCAGTACTTC. Amino acid sequence: CSARRLGGAYEQYF.

J is TRBJ2-7 and V is TRBV28; D could derive from TRBD1 or TRBD2 (5 bases each). The CDR3 sequence is 13 residues long. V dropped 2 bases and J dropped 6 bases, with 11 bases sitting between them. Germline values: CDR1 MDHEN, CDR2 SYDVKM. The CDR3 reads CASSLGGRGEQYF. DNA for the CDR3: TGTGCCAGCAGTTTAGGGGGAAGAGGCGAGCAGTACTTC.

This chain uses TRBV10-3 with TRBJ1-1; D is uncertain. Trimming took off 3 bases at V and 5 bases at J, with 13 bases between the two ends. Germline-derived CDR1 and CDR2 are ENHRY and SYGVKD. CDR3 size: 14 residues. CDR3 DNA sequence: TGTGCCATCAGTGAATCGTCCCAAAGGACTGAAGCTTTCTTT. Its translation is CAISESSQRTEAFF.

The genes are TRBV20-1 and TRBJ1-3; possibly TRBD1 for D (5 bases). V lost 4 bases and J lost 3, with 10 bases in between. There are 13 residues in the CDR3. Germline V gene data show CDR1 as DFQATT and CDR2 as SNEGSKA (reference sequence). The chain's CDR3 is CSATGSYGNTIYF. As DNA, the CDR3 is TGCAGTGCTACAGGGTCCTATGGAAACACCATATATTTT.

This clonotype showed up many times. V and J are TRBV20-1 and TRBJ2-7, with 8 bases lining up with TRBD1. Germline assignment: CDR1 DFQATT and CDR2 SNEGSKA (reference sequence). V lost 3 bases to trimming and J lost 0 bases; unmatched junction nucleotides: 7. CDR3 length: 15 residues. CDR3 sequence reads: CSASPRDRSSYEQYF. The CDR3 nucleotides are TGCAGTGCTAGCCCCCGGGACAGGAGCTCCTACGAGCAGTACTTC.

This clonotype was found a few times. The gene calls are TRBV27 and TRBJ2-3; 11 bases agree with TRBD2. Trimming removed 9 bases from V and 6 bases from J; junction bases left unmatched: 5. This CDR3 contains 13 residues. Per germline, CDR1 MNHEY and CDR2 SMNVEV (reference sequence). CDR3 nucleotide sequence: TGTGCCAGTAGCGGGAGGGCCCCTGATACGCAGTATTTT. This sequence encodes CASSGRAPDTQYF.

This clonotype has ten or more counts. The chain couples TRBV12-3 or TRBV12-4 to TRBJ2-3; D call uncertain. V lost 3 bases and J lost 2, with 9 bases in between. The CDR3 is made up of 14 amino acids. CDR3 amino acids: CASSFVPHTDTQYF. The CDR3 region has the DNA TGTGCCAGCAGTTTTGTCCCGCACACAGATACGCAGTATTTT.

V is TRBV19 and J is TRBJ1-6; the D is unclear. Trimming shortened V by 5 bases and J by 5 bases, and 13 bases separated the two germline ends. Germline CDR1 LNHDA, CDR2 SQIVND (reference sequence). The CDR3 is made up of 15 amino acids. CDR3 nucleotide sequence: TGTGCCAGTAGTCCTGCTGAGGAGAATAATTCACCCCTCCACTTT. Protein product: CASSPAEENNSPLHF.

In the case of this clonotype: This sequence may be a read error, since a much larger clone differs from it by one base. The rearrangement links TRBV18 to TRBJ1-2; a weak D match, TRBD1 (5 bases). The CDR3 length is 13 residues. The ends were cut back, 1 base at V and 7 bases at J, with 10 bases in the middle. CDR1 and CDR2 from the germline V gene are KGHSH and LQKENI. This CDR3 is CASSPQGSGGYTF. The CDR3 DNA reads TGTGCCAGCTCACCACAGGGGAGCGGTGGCTACACCTTC.

This clonotype was seen repeatedly, ten times or more. The chain employs TRBV7-2 and TRBJ1-6, with TRBD1 identical over 8 bases. Germline loops: CDR1 SGHTA, CDR2 FQGNSA. V lost 2 bases, J lost 9 bases, and 9 bases stayed unmatched. CDR3 length: 16 amino acids. The CDR3 spells CASSLRDRGNISPLHF. CDR3 nucleotide sequence: TGTGCCAGCAGCTTAAGAGACAGGGGTAATATTTCACCCCTCCACTTT.

This clonotype was detected ten times or more. The gene calls are TRBV10-3 and TRBJ1-5; a weak D match, TRBD1 (5 bases). This CDR3 contains 13 residues. V was clipped by 6 bases and J by 3 bases, with 9 bases between them. Looked up from germline, CDR1 is ENHRY and CDR2 is SYGVKD. The CDR3 DNA sequence: TGTGCCATCAGCCGACAGATCAATCAGCCCCAGCATTTT. Translating gives CAISRQINQPQHF.

The rearrangement joins TRBV6-2 or TRBV6-3 to TRBJ2-5; 8 bases agree with TRBD1. V was clipped by 5 bases and J by 5 bases; unmatched bases: 7. The CDR3 extends over 14 amino acids. Germline values: CDR1 MNHEY, CDR2 SVGEGT. This CDR3 is CASSKRTGRETQYF. The CDR3 DNA reads as TGTGCCAGCAGTAAAAGGACAGGGCGGGAGACCCAGTACTTC.

This clonotype was seen more than once but under ten times. This chain uses TRBV5-1 with TRBJ1-6; a weak D match, TRBD1 (6 bases). Germline V gene data show CDR1 as SGHRS and CDR2 as YFSETQ. The length of the CDR3 is 16 residues. Between the trimmed V and J ends, which lost 4 bases and 5 bases, there was a span of 16 bases. The CDR3: CASSAAVGGHNSPLHF. CDR3 nucleotide sequence: TGCGCCAGCAGCGCCGCCGTCGGGGGGCATAATTCACCCCTCCACTTT.

V and J are TRBV28 and TRBJ1-2, with D unclear. The CDR3 contains 12 residues. The germline V gene has CDR1 MDHEN and CDR2 SYDVKM. V dropped 4 bases and J dropped 5 bases, with 8 bases sitting between them. Here the CDR3 DNA reads TGTGCCAGCAGTTCCTGGGAGTATGGCTACACCTTC. Its protein is CASSSWEYGYTF.

This clonotype appeared many times. For the CDR3, the DNA is TGTGCCAGCAGCACCTTCAGTGATCAGCCCCAGCATTTT. Its translation is CASSTFSDQPQHF. The chain has TRBV6-1 and TRBJ1-5; D not certain. This CDR3 contains 13 residues. V lost 6 bases and J lost 5, with 11 bases in between. Germline-derived CDR1 and CDR2 are MNHNS and SASEGT.

This clonotype has a count of ten or more. The chain employs TRBV10-3 and TRBJ2-5, with no clear D. Germline loops: CDR1 ENHRY, CDR2 SYGVKD. The CDR3 length is 15 residues. The V end was cut by 2 bases, the J end by 1 base, with 11 bases between. CDR3 residues: CAISEEVQSQETQYF. CDR3 nucleotide sequence: TGTGCCATCAGTGAGGAGGTGCAGAGCCAAGAGACCCAGTACTTC.

The rearrangement uses TRBV7-3 and TRBJ2-7, with no clear D. The CDR3 totals 13 residues. CDR1 and CDR2 from the germline V gene are SGHTA and FQGTGA. With 5 bases removed from V and 1 base from J, the gap between germline ends came to 9 bases. As DNA, the CDR3 is TGTGCCAGCAGCATTCTACCATCCTACGAGCAGTACTTC. This encodes CASSILPSYEQYF.

This clonotype was detected ten times or more. The gene calls are TRBV6-2 or TRBV6-3 and TRBJ2-7; D ambiguous. This CDR3 spans 15 amino acids. Germline CDR1 MNHEY, CDR2 SVGEGT. Trimming removed 8 bases at V and 0 bases at J, with 17 bases between. The CDR3 region is CASARRHLLSYEQYF. DNA of the CDR3: TGTGCCAGCGCTAGACGGCACCTACTCTCCTACGAGCAGTACTTC.